This T cell receptor beta chain was sequenced during a study of blood T cell repertoires in COVID-19. Germline assignment: CDR1 SGHTA and CDR2 FQGTGA. The V gene end was trimmed by 2 bases and the J gene end by 4 bases; junction bases not matched to a gene: 3. The length of the CDR3 is 14 residues. Study processing details: Amplification with reference gene primers provided the estimates of nucleated cell counts. Using immunoSEQ multiplex PCR, the repertoire was profiled, and TCRdb retains in-frame clones only, with some absent. The D gene and trimming were derived from the DNA, and the V and J assignments and clone size from that table. The sample includes about 130,000 clones, roughly two thirds seen only once; the top ten take under 2.5%.

The chain couples TRBV7-3 to TRBJ2-5; TRBD2 aligns across 8 bases. The sample was peripheral blood. This clonotype was obtained from a woman aged 65 to 85 with acute or convalescent COVID-19. The CDR3 region is CASSLGLAGETQYF. The CDR3 nucleotides read TGTGCCAGCAGCTTAGGGCTAGCGGGAGAGACCCAGTACTTC.